The rows below give T cell receptor beta chains drawn from one sample of a study of OX40 agonist ivuxolimab in advanced cancers. Sequencing used immunoSEQ multiplex PCR; TCRdb keeps in-frame clones, though not all of them. The profile covers tens of thousands of clones, with nearly 85% appearing a single time and approximately 11% taken by the ten largest. Here the sequenced sample was CD4+ or CD8+ T cells sorted from blood, taken in a trial of the OX40 agonist ivuxolimab. All receptors derive from an adult with an advanced solid tumor such as melanoma, head and neck, liver or kidney cancer. CDR3s leave out the opening cysteine and the closing phenylalanine or tryptophan.

J gene	V gene	CDR3 protein
TRBJ2-7	TRBV15	ATSRLGTGVEQY
TRBJ2-7	TRBV11-2	ASSLNFWREEYEQY
TRBJ2-2	TRBV5-1	ASSPGHTNTGELF
TRBJ1-1	TRBV18	ASSPDRAWRMNTEAF
TRBJ1-1	TRBV20-1	SATGRTEAF
TRBJ1-4	TRBV27	ASSTRDRAMMGNEKLF
TRBJ2-5	TRBV5-1	ASRGDSQETQY
TRBJ2-5	TRBV7-9	ACGTGGSETQY
TRBJ2-5	TRBV28	ASSFPTGEGRETQY
TRBJ2-3	TRBV18	ASSPLMASGAGDTQY
TRBJ1-1	TRBV7-8	ASSSQGNTEAF
TRBJ2-1	TRBV5-6	ASSRAQLEQF
TRBJ1-1	TRBV15	ATSRETGNPEAF
TRBJ1-1	TRBV5-4	ASSSARDIQYTEAF
TRBJ1-2	TRBV7-2	ASSLTRTGAYGYT
TRBJ1-1	TRBV19	AGSDRGTGSTEAF
TRBJ2-3	TRBV2	ASSEILDTQY
TRBJ2-3	TRBV28	ASTKGRTADTQY
TRBJ1-2	TRBV4-1	ASSLGGTSYIYGYT
TRBJ2-5	TRBV7-8	ASSLGLNQETQY
TRBJ1-2	TRBV16	ASSHVQGFGYT
TRBJ1-1	TRBV7-7	ASSLTFETEAF
TRBJ2-3	TRBV7-9	ASSLVGRTTTDTQY
TRBJ2-5	TRBV18	ASSPRRGTGEETQY
TRBJ1-1	TRBV19	ASSTQAAYEAF
TRBJ2-1	TRBV6-1	ASTRLLNNEQF
TRBJ2-1	TRBV19	ASSKGLATAYNEQF
TRBJ2-7	TRBV27	ASSGRTSGSYEQY
TRBJ1-1	TRBV6-1	ASSGGQPYMNTEAF
TRBJ2-6	TRBV2	ASSAPLGANVLT
TRBJ1-3	TRBV6-5	ASSYGGYGNTIY
TRBJ2-7	TRBV18	ASSPPPSGYSYEQY
TRBJ2-5	TRBV19	ASSKGQGTYQETQY
TRBJ2-3	TRBV5-4	ASSHSGGAGDTQY
TRBJ1-3	TRBV9	ASSANRGIGTGNTIY
TRBJ2-1	TRBV7-6	ASSSRWAGYNEQF
TRBJ2-5	TRBV11-3	ASSLGHGGETQY
TRBJ2-1	TRBV7-7	ASSLDYYNEQF
TRBJ1-2	TRBV6-6	ASSQRQGASNYGYT
TRBJ2-1	TRBV7-3	ASSLTGGQQF
TRBJ1-3	TRBV2	ASSQQSSGNTTY
TRBJ2-7	TRBV2	ASIGTDSTYEQY
TRBJ2-1	TRBV7-9	ASSLLGSVGGLRNEQF
TRBJ2-3	TRBV28	ASSPLYIGARGSSTDTQY
TRBJ2-5	TRBV7-3	ASSSTGARETQY
TRBJ1-1	TRBV2	ASSDDGVNTEAF
TRBJ1-1	TRBV6-1	ASSEGQDRVAF